This paragraph covers one T cell receptor beta chain sequence. No antigen is known for it. Sequencing used immunoSEQ multiplex PCR; TCRdb keeps in-frame clones, though not all of them. Of tens of thousands of clones in the sample, 88% are singletons; the top ten hold 5% to 7%. This sample was included in a study of a mutant IDH1 vaccine in newly diagnosed glioma. Turning to the study itself: Vaccines began 4-6 weeks after radiotherapy alone, or with temozolomide cycles.

The time point is: week 35, safety follow-up. Mutant IDH1 20-mer peptide, at 300 ug, made up each vaccine dose, with topical imiquimod. The receptor's source is a woman in her thirties or forties with glioma. The material was PBMCs, obtained from a glioma patient whose treatment included an IDH1 peptide vaccine.

CDR3 residues: CASIQGFRTEAFF. The CDR3, as DNA: TGTGCCAGCATACAGGGCTTCCGGACTGAAGCTTTCTTT. The rearrangement joins TRBV10-3 to TRBJ1-1; a weak D match, TRBD1 (6 bases). Germline V gives CDR1 ENHRY, CDR2 SYGVKD. There are 13 residues in the CDR3. V gave up 10 bases and J gave up 5 bases, with 17 bases separating them.